The clone carrying this T cell receptor beta chain was found once. Its matching antigen is unknown. This sample was taken from a study of shared clonotypes between healthy human individuals. General study findings and limits: Donor clonotype sharing was expected to depend on sequencing depth.

The authors split each subset's genomic DNA evenly across several immunoSEQ plates. TCRdb's table, derived via immunoSEQ multiplex PCR, lists solely in-frame clones and lacks some. The sample consists of more than 2,000,000 clones, 90% to 95% of them appearing once. The CDR3 has 13 residues. Germline V gene lookup returns CDR1 MNHEY and CDR2 SMNVEV (reference sequence). Trimming cost V 4 bases and J 10 bases; bases outside gene matches: 6. This clonotype was obtained from a man younger than 30 in good health. Some clones in this sample may be carry-over from other donors' samples. The material sequenced was naive CD4+ T cells from PBMCs. The subset denotes: CD45RA+ positively selected. V is TRBV27 and J is TRBJ2-1; 8 bases align to TRBD1. The CDR3 loop is CASSSGTGREQFF. CDR3 bases: TGTGCCAGCAGTTCCGGGACAGGTCGGGAGCAGTTCTTC.